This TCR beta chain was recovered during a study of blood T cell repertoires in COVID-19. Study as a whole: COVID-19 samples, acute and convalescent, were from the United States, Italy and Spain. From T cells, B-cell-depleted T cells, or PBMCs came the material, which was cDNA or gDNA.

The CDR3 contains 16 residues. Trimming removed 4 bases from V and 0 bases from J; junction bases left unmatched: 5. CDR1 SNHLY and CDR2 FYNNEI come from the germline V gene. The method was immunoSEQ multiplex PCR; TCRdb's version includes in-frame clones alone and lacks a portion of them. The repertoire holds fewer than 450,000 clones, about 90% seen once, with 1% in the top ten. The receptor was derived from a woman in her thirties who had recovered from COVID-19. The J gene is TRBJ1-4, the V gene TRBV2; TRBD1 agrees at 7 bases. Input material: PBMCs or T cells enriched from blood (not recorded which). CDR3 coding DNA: TGTGCCAGCAGTGGAGGGGGCGCGTCAACTAATGAAAAACTGTTTTTT. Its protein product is CASSGGGASTNEKLFF.